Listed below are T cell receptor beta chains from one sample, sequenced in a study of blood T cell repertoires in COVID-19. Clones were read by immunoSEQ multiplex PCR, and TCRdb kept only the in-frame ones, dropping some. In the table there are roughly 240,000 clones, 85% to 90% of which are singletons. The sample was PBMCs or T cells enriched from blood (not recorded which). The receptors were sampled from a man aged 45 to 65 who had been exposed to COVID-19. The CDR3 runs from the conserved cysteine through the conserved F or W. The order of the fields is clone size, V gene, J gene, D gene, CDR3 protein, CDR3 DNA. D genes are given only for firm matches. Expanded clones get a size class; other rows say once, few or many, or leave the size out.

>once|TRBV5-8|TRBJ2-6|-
CASSSKQGRSGGANVLTF
TGTGCCAGCAGCTCTAAACAGGGCCGCAGTGGTGGGGCCAACGTCCTGACTTTC
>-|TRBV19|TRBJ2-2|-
CASKRERNTGELFF
TGTGCCAGTAAACGAGAAAGGAACACCGGGGAGCTGTTTTTT
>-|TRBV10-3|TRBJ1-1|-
CAISGLGTEAFF
TGTGCCATCAGTGGGTTGGGGACAGAAGCTTTCTTT
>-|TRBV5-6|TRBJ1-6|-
CASSSTRERHSPLHF
TGTGCCAGCAGCTCGACTAGAGAGAGACATTCACCCCTCCACTTT
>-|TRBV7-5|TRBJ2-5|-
CARSPRQVGETQYF
TGTGCCAGAAGCCCGAGACAGGTAGGGGAGACCCAGTACTTC
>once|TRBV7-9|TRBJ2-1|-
CASSFPIRGSDVYNEQFF
TGTGCCAGCAGCTTTCCGATCCGGGGTAGCGATGTCTACAATGAGCAGTTCTTC
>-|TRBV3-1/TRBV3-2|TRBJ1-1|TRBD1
CASSHRRTGEAFF
TGTGCCAGCAGCCACAGAAGGACAGGGGAAGCTTTCTTT
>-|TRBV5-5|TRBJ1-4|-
CASSPHPPGVGTNEKLFF
TGTGCCAGCAGCCCCCACCCTCCGGGGGTCGGCACTAATGAAAAACTGTTTTTT
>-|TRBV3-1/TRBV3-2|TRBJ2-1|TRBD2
CASSQGGGNYNEQFF
TGTGCCAGCAGCCAAGGCGGGGGAAACTACAATGAGCAGTTCTTC
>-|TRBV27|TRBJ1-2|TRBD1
CASSTQGQGNYGYTF
TGTGCCAGCAGTACCCAGGGACAGGGTAACTATGGCTACACCTTC
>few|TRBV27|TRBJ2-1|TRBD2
CASSILAGLTYNEQFF
TGTGCCAGCAGTATCCTAGCGGGGTTGACCTACAATGAGCAGTTCTTC
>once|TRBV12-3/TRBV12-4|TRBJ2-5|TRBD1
CASSNRGVKTQYF
TGTGCCAGCAGTAACAGGGGTGTGAAGACCCAGTACTTC
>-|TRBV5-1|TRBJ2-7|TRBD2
CASNIGSGGSYEQYF
TGCGCCAGCAACATTGGTAGCGGGGGATCCTACGAGCAGTACTTC
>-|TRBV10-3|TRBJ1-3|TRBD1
CAISEPGTGAGNTIYF
TGTGCCATCAGTGAACCGGGGACAGGGGCTGGAAACACCATATATTTT
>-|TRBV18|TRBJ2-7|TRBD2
CASSPLPGLAGHEQYF
TGTGCCAGCTCACCACTTCCTGGACTAGCGGGTCACGAGCAGTACTTC
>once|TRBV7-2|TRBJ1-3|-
CASSPQAGARNTIYF
TGTGCCAGCAGCCCCCAAGCAGGGGCGAGGAACACCATATATTTT
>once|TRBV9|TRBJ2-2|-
CASSVQGRVAGELFF
TGTGCCAGCAGCGTCCAGGGTAGAGTGGCCGGGGAGCTGTTTTTT
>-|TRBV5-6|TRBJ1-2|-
CASSLALASSYGYTF
TGTGCCAGCAGCTTGGCGCTGGCCTCCTCGTATGGCTACACCTTC
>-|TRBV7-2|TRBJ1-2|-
CASSARLYGYTF
TGTGCCAGCAGCGCTAGGCTCTATGGCTACACCTTC
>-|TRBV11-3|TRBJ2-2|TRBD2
CASSFRGGAGELFF
TGTGCCAGCAGCTTTCGGGGGGGCGCCGGGGAGCTGTTTTTT
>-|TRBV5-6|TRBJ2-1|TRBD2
CASRYRVPSGGYNEQFF
TGTGCCAGCAGATACAGGGTCCCTAGCGGGGGTTACAATGAGCAGTTCTTC
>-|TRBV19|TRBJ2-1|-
CASSIRPGTYNEQFF
TGTGCCAGTAGTATCCGGCCGGGAACCTACAATGAGCAGTTCTTC
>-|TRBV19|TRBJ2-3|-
CASSFRGRATQYF
TGTGCCAGTAGTTTCAGAGGGCGAGCTACGCAGTATTTT
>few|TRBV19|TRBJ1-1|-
CASSISQGMGAFF
TGTGCCAGTAGTATTTCACAGGGAATGGGAGCTTTCTTT
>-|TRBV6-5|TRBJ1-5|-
CASSYRENNQPQHF
TGTGCCAGCAGTTACAGAGAGAACAATCAGCCCCAGCATTTT
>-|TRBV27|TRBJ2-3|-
CASSGGGWYPADTQYF
TGTGCCAGCAGTGGGGGGGGCTGGTATCCGGCAGATACGCAGTATTTT
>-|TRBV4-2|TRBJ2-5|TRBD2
CASSQELAGGRETQYF
TGTGCCAGCAGCCAAGAGCTAGCGGGGGGGCGAGAGACCCAGTACTTC
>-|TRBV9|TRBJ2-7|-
CASSAQGIGAYQQYF
TGTGCCAGCAGCGCACAGGGTATAGGGGCCTACCAGCAGTACTTC
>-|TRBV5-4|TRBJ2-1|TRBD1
CASSSKTGGGEQFF
TGTGCCAGCAGCTCGAAAACAGGGGGCGGTGAGCAGTTCTTC
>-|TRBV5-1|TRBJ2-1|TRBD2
CASSLVTGGYNEQFF
TGCGCCAGCAGCTTGGTAACGGGGGGCTACAATGAGCAGTTCTTC
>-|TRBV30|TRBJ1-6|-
CAWSVQVGSSPLHF
TGTGCCTGGAGTGTACAAGTCGGGAGTTCACCCCTCCACTTT
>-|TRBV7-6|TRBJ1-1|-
CASSLDRVGTEAFF
TGTGCCAGCAGCTTAGACAGGGTGGGCACTGAAGCTTTCTTT
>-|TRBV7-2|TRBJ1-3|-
CASSLIGGTIYF
TGTGCCAGCAGCTTAATCGGGGGCACCATATATTTT
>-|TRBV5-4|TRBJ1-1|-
CASSWDNMNTEAFF
TGTGCCAGCAGCTGGGACAACATGAACACTGAAGCTTTCTTT
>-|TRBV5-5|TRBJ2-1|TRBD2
CASSLSSGRRYEQFF
TGTGCCAGCAGCTTGTCTAGCGGGAGGAGGTATGAGCAGTTCTTC